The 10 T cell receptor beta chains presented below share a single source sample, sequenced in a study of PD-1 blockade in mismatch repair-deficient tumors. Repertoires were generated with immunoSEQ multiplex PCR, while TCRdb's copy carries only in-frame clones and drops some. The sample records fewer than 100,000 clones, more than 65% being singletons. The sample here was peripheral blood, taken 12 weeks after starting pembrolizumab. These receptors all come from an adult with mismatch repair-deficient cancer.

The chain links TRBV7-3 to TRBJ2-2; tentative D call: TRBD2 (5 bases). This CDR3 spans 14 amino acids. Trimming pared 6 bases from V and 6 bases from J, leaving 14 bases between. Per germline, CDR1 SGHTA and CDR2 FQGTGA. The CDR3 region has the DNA TGTGCCAGCAGAAGTTCGCCCGGGGCCGGGGAGCTGTTTTTT. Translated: CASRSSPGAGELFF. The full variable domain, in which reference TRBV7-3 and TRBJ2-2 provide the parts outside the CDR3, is GAGVSQTPSNKVTEKGKYVELRCDPISGHTALYWYRQSLGQGPEFLIYFQGTGAADDSGLPNDRFFAVRPEGSVSTLKIQRTERGDSAVYLCASRSSPGAGELFFGEGSRLTVL.

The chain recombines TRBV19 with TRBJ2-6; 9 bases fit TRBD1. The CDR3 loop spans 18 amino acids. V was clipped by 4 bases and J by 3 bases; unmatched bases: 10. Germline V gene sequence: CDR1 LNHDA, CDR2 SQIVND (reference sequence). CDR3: CASSTQDRGAFGANVLTF. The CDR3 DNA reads TGTGCCAGTAGTACCCAGGACAGGGGCGCATTTGGGGCCAACGTCCTGACTTTC.

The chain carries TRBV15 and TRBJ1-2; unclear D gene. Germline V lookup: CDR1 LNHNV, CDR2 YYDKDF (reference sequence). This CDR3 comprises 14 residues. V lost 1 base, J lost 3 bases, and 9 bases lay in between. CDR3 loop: CATSRGGTDYGYTF. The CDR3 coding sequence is TGTGCCACCAGCAGAGGCGGAACTGACTATGGCTACACCTTC.

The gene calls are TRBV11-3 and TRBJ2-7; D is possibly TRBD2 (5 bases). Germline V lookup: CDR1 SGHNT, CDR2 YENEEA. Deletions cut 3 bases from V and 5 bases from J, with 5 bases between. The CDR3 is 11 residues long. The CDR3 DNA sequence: TGTGCCAGCAGCTTCGGGGACGAGCAGTACTTC. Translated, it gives CASSFGDEQYF. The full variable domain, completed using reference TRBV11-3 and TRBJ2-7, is EAGVVQSPRYKIIEKKQPVAFWCNPISGHNTLYWYLQNLGQGPELLIRYENEEAVDDSQLPKDRFSAERLKGVDSTLKIQPAELGDSAVYLCASSFGDEQYFGPGTRLTVT.

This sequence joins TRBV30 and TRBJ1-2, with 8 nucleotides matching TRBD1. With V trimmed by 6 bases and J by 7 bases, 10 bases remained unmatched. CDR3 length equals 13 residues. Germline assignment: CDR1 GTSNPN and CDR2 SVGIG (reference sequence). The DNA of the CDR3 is TGTGCCTGCACGGGACAGGTGCGGGTTGGCTACACCTTC. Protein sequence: CACTGQVRVGYTF.

CDR3: CASSSGEGQGAYGYTF. DNA of the CDR3: TGTGCCAGCAGCTCCGGGGAGGGGCAGGGCGCCTATGGCTACACCTTC. V and J are TRBV7-6 and TRBJ1-2; D possibly corresponds to TRBD1 (5 bases). This CDR3 contains 16 residues. The germline CDR1 and CDR2 sequences are SGHVS and FNYEAQ. V lost 4 bases and J 4 bases, leaving 19 bases between the germline ends.

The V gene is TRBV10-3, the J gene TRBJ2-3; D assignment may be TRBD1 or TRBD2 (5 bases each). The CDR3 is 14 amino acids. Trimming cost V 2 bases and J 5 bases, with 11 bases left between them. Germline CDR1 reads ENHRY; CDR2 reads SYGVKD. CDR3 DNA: TGTGCCATCAGTGAGGGGACGGGCGGAGATACGCAGTATTTT. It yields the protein CAISEGTGGDTQYF.

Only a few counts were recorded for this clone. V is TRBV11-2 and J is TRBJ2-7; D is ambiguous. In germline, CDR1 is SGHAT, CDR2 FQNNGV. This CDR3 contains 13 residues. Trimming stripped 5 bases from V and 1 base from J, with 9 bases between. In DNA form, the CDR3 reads TGTGCCAGCAGCCCGGACCAGTCCTACGAGCAGTACTTC. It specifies CASSPDQSYEQYF.

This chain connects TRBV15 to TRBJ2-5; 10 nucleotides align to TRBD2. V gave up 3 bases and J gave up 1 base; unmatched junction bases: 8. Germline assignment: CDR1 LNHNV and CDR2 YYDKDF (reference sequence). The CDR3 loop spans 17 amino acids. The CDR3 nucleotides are TGTGCCACCAGCAGTCTCACCGAGCGGGAGGGCCAAGAGACCCAGTACTTC. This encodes CATSSLTEREGQETQYF.

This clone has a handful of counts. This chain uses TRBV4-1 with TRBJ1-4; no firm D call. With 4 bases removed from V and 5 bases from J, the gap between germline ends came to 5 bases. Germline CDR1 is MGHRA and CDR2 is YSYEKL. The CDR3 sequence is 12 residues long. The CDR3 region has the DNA TGCGCCAGCAGCCGGGTGAATGAAAAACTGTTTTTT. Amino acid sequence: CASSRVNEKLFF.